This T cell receptor (beta chain) was observed in a study of early T cells in non-severe SARS-CoV-2 infection. General study points: Missing private and CD4 specificities, VDJdb matching favored anti-spike CD8 responses.

Unique molecular identifiers (one per individual cDNA molecule) were attached. From the 5' RACE reads, TCRdb called clonotypes with MiXCR, one entry per CDR3 protein. The sample gives more than 80,000 distinct CDR3 sequences, about 15% of which show up once; roughly 1.2% is in the top ten. The CDR3 runs to 20 residues. Per germline, CDR1 MNHEY and CDR2 SVGEGT. The V gene lost 4 bases and the J gene lost 6 bases, with 31 bases spanning the gap. On this clonotype itself: Its antigen is as yet unknown.

Sequencing was performed on whole blood. The chain employs TRBV6-2 or TRBV6-3 and TRBJ2-1; no clear D gene. The TCR was taken from an adult who was a healthcare worker with PCR-confirmed SARS-CoV-2 infection or an uninfected control (not recorded which). In DNA, the CDR3 is TGTGCCAGCAGTTTACACAGATTCCGCTATGCAAACAGAACAGCCAATGAGCAGTTCTTC. Amino acids: CASSLHRFRYANRTANEQFF.